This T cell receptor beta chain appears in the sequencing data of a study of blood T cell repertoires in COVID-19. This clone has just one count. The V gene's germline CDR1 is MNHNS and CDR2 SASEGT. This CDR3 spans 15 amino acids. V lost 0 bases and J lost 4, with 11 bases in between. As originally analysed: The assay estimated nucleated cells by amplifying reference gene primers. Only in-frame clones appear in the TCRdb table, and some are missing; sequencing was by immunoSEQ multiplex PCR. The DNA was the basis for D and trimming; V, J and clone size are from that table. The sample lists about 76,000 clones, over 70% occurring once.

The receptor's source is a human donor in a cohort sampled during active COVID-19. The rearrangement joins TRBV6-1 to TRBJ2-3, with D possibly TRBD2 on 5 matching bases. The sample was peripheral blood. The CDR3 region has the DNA TGTGCCAGCAGTGAAGCGCTTCGGGGTCCAGATACGCAGTATTTT. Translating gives CASSEALRGPDTQYF.